The sequence of this TCR beta chain was determined in a study of human T cells and chemical hapten exposure. V was pared by 3 bases and J by 7 bases, with 11 bases of the junction left unmatched. CDR1 and CDR2 (germline): MNHEY, SMNVEV (reference sequence). The CDR3 has 15 amino acids. TCRdb re-called the RACE reads through MiXCR, storing one row per CDR3 protein. This sample has about 80,000 distinct CDR3 sequences, with approximately 8.1% found just once. Stated time point: healthy volunteer bleed at 6 weeks. The starting material, unfractionated whole blood, was used for total RNA extraction. This chain connects TRBV27 to TRBJ2-7; 8 bases align to TRBD1. Material: whole blood. The source is a female donor in good health. Some clones in this sample may be carry-over from other donors' samples. Here the CDR3 DNA reads TGTGCCAGCAGTTTCGCCCGGACAGGGCAGGGGGAGCAGTACTTC. Translated, it gives CASSFARTGQGEQYF.